What follows are 4 T cell receptor beta chains derived from one specimen sequenced in a study of blood T cells in healthy people across ages. Through a sample-barcoded 5' primer and a J-beta primer mix, a second PCR was run for about 6 to 11 cycles. TCRdb re-called the 5' RACE reads through MiXCR, storing one row per CDR3 protein. The sample lists roughly 1.5 million distinct CDR3 sequences; 42% were seen once. Sequences were obtained from blood. All receptors come from a woman younger than 30 in good health.

This clonotype was picked up a small number of times. The chain is built from TRBV4-1 and TRBJ1-2, with D unresolved. CDR1 and CDR2 from the germline V gene are MGHRA and YSYEKL. V was clipped by 0 bases and J by 3 bases, with 8 bases between them. The CDR3 spans 14 residues. In DNA form, the CDR3 reads TGCGCCAGCAGCCAAGATTGGGTCGACTATGGCTACACCTTC. Protein sequence: CASSQDWVDYGYTF.

The chain is built from TRBV20-1 and TRBJ1-1; D possibly corresponds to TRBD1 (5 bases). V lost 3 bases to trimming and J lost 3 bases, with 17 bases between them. The CDR3 totals 15 residues. The germline gives CDR1 DFQATT, CDR2 SNEGSKA (reference sequence). For the CDR3, the DNA is TGCAGTGCTAGGAACAGCCTTAGGGGAGACACTGAAGCTTTCTTT. It specifies CSARNSLRGDTEAFF.

The rearrangement links TRBV7-2 to TRBJ2-7; D may be TRBD1 (5 bases). Germline V gene lookup returns CDR1 SGHTA and CDR2 FQGNSA. The CDR3 runs 13 residues. V was trimmed by 5 bases and J by 5 bases, leaving 13 bases between them. The CDR3 protein is CASSATGDDEQYF. Written as DNA, the CDR3 is TGTGCCAGCAGCGCCACAGGAGACGACGAGCAGTACTTC.

The V gene is TRBV4-1, the J gene TRBJ1-1; 7 bases are a match to TRBD1. The CDR3 length is 11 residues. Unmatched junction bases numbered 2, after V lost 2 bases and J lost 11 bases. The V gene's germline CDR1 is MGHRA and CDR2 YSYEKL. The CDR3 here is CASSQTGAAFF. The CDR3 bases are TGCGCCAGCAGCCAAACAGGGGCGGCTTTCTTT.